This record covers a single T cell receptor (beta chain). Its antigen remains unidentified. Via MiXCR, TCRdb re-called the reads, giving one row per CDR3 protein. Among hundreds of thousands of distinct CDR3 sequences listed, 30% to 40% were seen once. This sample stems from a study of T cell repertoires in cytomegalovirus infection. Whole-study context: Newly reported HLA-C-restricted and thoroughly characterized HLA-B-restricted CMV epitopes were employed. The public TCR beta signatures pointed to both CMV infection and matching HLA type.

General study results and limits: CMV carriers with the relevant HLA were identified by cumulative public TCR beta family frequency.

The CDR3 is made up of 13 amino acids. Trimming shortened V by 4 bases and J by 2 bases, and 10 bases separated the two germline ends. The germline V gene encodes CDR1 SQVTM and CDR2 ANQGSEA. The chain uses TRBV29-1 and TRBJ2-3; maybe TRBD2 (5 bases). The sequenced sample was cultured PBMCs, obtained from culture after CMV antigen stimulation. The source is a human donor in good health (CMV status not recorded). Some clones in this sample may be carry-over from other donors' samples. The CDR3 region has the DNA TGCAGCGTTGGCCGGGGTAACACAGATACGCAGTATTTT. Its translation is CSVGRGNTDTQYF.